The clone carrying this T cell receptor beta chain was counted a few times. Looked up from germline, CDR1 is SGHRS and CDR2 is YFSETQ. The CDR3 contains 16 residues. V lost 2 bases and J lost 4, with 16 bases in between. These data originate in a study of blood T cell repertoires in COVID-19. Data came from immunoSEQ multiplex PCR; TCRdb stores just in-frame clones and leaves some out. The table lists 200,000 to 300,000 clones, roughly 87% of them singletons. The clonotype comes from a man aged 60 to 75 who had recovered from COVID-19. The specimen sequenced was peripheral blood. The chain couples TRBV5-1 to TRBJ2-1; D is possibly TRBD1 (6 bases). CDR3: CASSLDPLGQYNEQFF. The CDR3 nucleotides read TGCGCCAGCAGCTTAGACCCTCTAGGACAGTACAATGAGCAGTTCTTC.